A single sample is the source of the 3 T cell receptor beta chains below, sequenced in a study of T cell changes during pregnancy in multiple sclerosis. Assay used: immunoSEQ multiplex PCR; TCRdb lists only in-frame clones, some missing. Seen here are tens of thousands of clones, around nine tenths observed once, and the top ten hold about 12%. This specimen was CD8+ T cells from peripheral blood mononuclear cells, taken in the first trimester of pregnancy. The receptors stem from a female donor with multiple sclerosis, enrolled in a pregnancy study.

The genes are TRBV2 and TRBJ2-7; possible D gene TRBD2, 5 bases. The CDR3 totals 16 residues. Trimming cost V 7 bases and J 4 bases, with 23 bases left between them. Germline V lookup: CDR1 SNHLY, CDR2 FYNNEI. The CDR3 loop reads CASMQSGVTPRYEQYF. The CDR3 DNA reads as TGTGCCAGCATGCAATCCGGGGTCACACCAAGGTACGAGCAGTACTTC.

The V call is TRBV25-1, the J call TRBJ1-3; the D gene is possibly TRBD1 (6 bases). Germline V gene sequence: CDR1 MGHDK, CDR2 SYGVNS. V dropped 7 bases and J dropped 1 base, with 11 bases sitting between them. The CDR3 is 14 amino acids. The CDR3 coding sequence is TGTGCCAGCAACCCCAGGGGTTCTGGAAACACCATATATTTT. Translated, it gives CASNPRGSGNTIYF. Filled out from reference TRBV25-1 and TRBJ1-3, the complete variable domain reads EADIYQTPRYLVIGTGKKITLECSQTMGHDKMYWYQQDPGMELHLIHYSYGVNSTEKGDLSSESTVSRIRTEHFPLTLESARPSHTSQYLCASNPRGSGNTIYFGEGSWLTVV.

For this clone: Here the CDR3 omits its conserved ending phenylalanine or tryptophan, so a read error is the likely source. The chain has TRBV27 and TRBJ2-7, with a tentative D call TRBD2 (5 bases). Trimming took off 5 bases at V and 4 bases at J, with 27 bases between the two ends. Per the germline V gene, CDR1 is MNHEY and CDR2 is SMNVEV (reference sequence). The CDR3 runs to 18 residues. The CDR3 DNA reads as TGTGCCAGCAGTCCGAGTCCTCCCCCTTATTCGGGAAGGTACGAGCAGTACCTC. It encodes CASSPSPPPYSGRYEQYL.